The 9 T cell receptor beta chains presented below share a single source sample, sequenced in a study of identical twins. TCRdb passed the 5' RACE reads through MiXCR, listing each CDR3 protein once. The repertoire holds approximately 500,000 distinct CDR3 sequences, with around 15% as singletons. The same specimen was also included in a second study, on yellow fever vaccine responses in identical twins.

Material for sequencing was CD4+ T cells sorted from blood. These receptors all stem from a woman aged 18-29 years in good health.

The gene calls are TRBV28 and TRBJ2-7, with 10 positions matching TRBD2. The CDR3 runs 15 residues. The ends lost 5 bases at V and 3 bases at J; junction bases unmatched: 7. The germline V gene encodes CDR1 MDHEN and CDR2 SYDVKM. The CDR3 region is CASSLLTSGYYEQYF. CDR3 in DNA: TGTGCCAGCAGTCTCCTGACTAGCGGGTACTACGAGCAGTACTTC.

This clonotype was detected a few times. The chain is built from TRBV24-1 and TRBJ1-1, with D perhaps TRBD1 (5 bases). Per the germline V gene, CDR1 is KGHDR and CDR2 is SFDVKD. This CDR3 has 15 residues. V lost 2 bases and J 3 bases, leaving 12 bases between the germline ends. The CDR3 DNA sequence: TGTGCCACCAGTGATTCTGGGGGACGTTACACTGAAGCTTTCTTT. This encodes CATSDSGGRYTEAFF.

The genes are TRBV28 and TRBJ1-2; 7 positions match TRBD1. The CDR3 spans 14 residues. Germline V lookup: CDR1 MDHEN, CDR2 SYDVKM. V dropped 6 bases and J dropped 0; count of bases not matched to a gene: 4. The CDR3 spells CASRPGGANYGYTF. The CDR3 coding sequence is TGTGCCAGCAGGCCAGGGGGAGCTAACTATGGCTACACCTTC.

This clonotype was found many times. The rearrangement joins TRBV20-1 to TRBJ1-6; TRBD1 is a possible D gene (5 bases). Germline CDR1 is DFQATT and CDR2 is SNEGSKA (reference sequence). The CDR3 has 14 residues. Deletions cut 5 bases from V and 8 bases from J, with 16 bases between. The DNA of the CDR3 is TGCAGTGCTGGCCCCGGGACTTTTGATTCACCCCTCCACTTT. Translating it yields CSAGPGTFDSPLHF.

The rearrangement uses TRBV6-1 and TRBJ2-1, with 7 bases lining up with TRBD2. Germline CDR1 and CDR2: MNHNS and SASEGT. The CDR3 sequence is 18 residues long. V was pared by 2 bases and J by 4 bases, with 14 bases of the junction left unmatched. CDR3 sequence: CASSERPGSSRGYNEQFF. The DNA of the CDR3 is TGTGCCAGCAGTGAACGACCCGGCAGCTCGCGGGGGTACAATGAGCAGTTCTTC.

The genes are TRBV24-1 and TRBJ2-2, with D possibly being TRBD1 (6 bases). Germline V gene lookup returns CDR1 KGHDR and CDR2 SFDVKD. The CDR3 contains 16 residues. V lost 3 bases, J lost 1 base, and 11 bases lay in between. This CDR3 is CATSDHRVWNTGELFF. The CDR3 DNA reads TGTGCCACCAGTGATCACAGGGTTTGGAACACCGGGGAGCTGTTTTTT.

This clonotype was found a few times. The chain combines TRBV10-3 with TRBJ2-7; TRBD2 is a possible D gene (7 bases). CDR1 ENHRY and CDR2 SYGVKD come from the germline V gene. V lost 2 bases to trimming and J lost 0 bases, with 14 bases between them. The CDR3 sequence is 16 residues long. For the CDR3, the DNA is TGTGCCATCAGTGAGCGGGGGCGGGAGAGCTCCTACGAGCAGTACGTC. It specifies CAISERGRESSYEQYV.

This clonotype was found many times. V and J are TRBV29-1 and TRBJ2-1; tentative D call: TRBD1 (6 bases). Germline CDR1 SQVTM, CDR2 ANQGSEA. The V end lost 6 bases, the J end lost 6 bases, and 15 bases lay between the germline ends. The CDR3 has 13 residues. CDR3 bases: TGCAGCGTAGAACAGGGCTCGGCCAATGAGCAGTTCTTC. This translates into CSVEQGSANEQFF.

The V and J genes are TRBV19 and TRBJ1-6; a possible D gene is TRBD1 (5 bases). The CDR3 is made up of 14 amino acids. Trimming pared 3 bases from V and 7 bases from J, leaving 10 bases between. Germline CDR1 LNHDA, CDR2 SQIVND (reference sequence). The CDR3 sequence is CASSIQGTNSPLHF. The CDR3 nucleotides are TGTGCCAGTAGTATTCAGGGCACAAATTCACCCCTCCACTTT.